These 3 T cell receptor beta chains came from one sample sequenced in a study of long-term antiretroviral therapy in people with HIV. It was version v3.0 of the immunoSEQ assay that was run at survey level. Libraries were prepared by immunoSEQ multiplex PCR; TCRdb keeps only in-frame clonotypes and omits some of them. The repertoire consists of 15,000 to 20,000 clones, with 76% occurring once and the leading ten covering roughly 15%. Specimen: unsorted PBMCs, collected roughly 2.5 years before starting antiretroviral therapy. Receptors originate from a woman aged 45-65 years with HIV.

This clone turned up a few times. This rearrangement joins TRBV7-9 to TRBJ2-1; no firm D call. Per the germline V gene, CDR1 is SEHNR and CDR2 is FQNEAQ (reference sequence). V was shortened by 5 bases and J by 7 bases, with 9 bases between the two germline ends. This CDR3 has 12 residues. The CDR3: CASSPRENEQFF. In DNA form, the CDR3 reads TGTGCCAGCAGCCCTCGAGAAAATGAGCAGTTCTTC.

CDR3 coding DNA: TGTGCCAGCGGCCGGGACCCTTACCCGGAGACCCAGTACTTC. This gives the protein CASGRDPYPETQYF. The rearrangement uses TRBV27 and TRBJ2-5; either TRBD1 or TRBD2 may supply D (5 bases each). The CDR3 contains 14 residues. Germline CDR1 and CDR2: MNHEY and SMNVEV (reference sequence). V lost 8 bases and J lost 5, with 18 bases in between.

A few counts support this clone. The genes are TRBV6-5 and TRBJ2-5; no firm D call. Germline V gene data show CDR1 as MNHEY and CDR2 as SVGAGI. V was clipped by 5 bases and J by 0 bases, with 1 base between them. This CDR3 has 11 amino acids. CDR3 loop: CASSNQETQYF. The CDR3 nucleotides are TGTGCCAGCAGTAACCAAGAGACCCAGTACTTC.